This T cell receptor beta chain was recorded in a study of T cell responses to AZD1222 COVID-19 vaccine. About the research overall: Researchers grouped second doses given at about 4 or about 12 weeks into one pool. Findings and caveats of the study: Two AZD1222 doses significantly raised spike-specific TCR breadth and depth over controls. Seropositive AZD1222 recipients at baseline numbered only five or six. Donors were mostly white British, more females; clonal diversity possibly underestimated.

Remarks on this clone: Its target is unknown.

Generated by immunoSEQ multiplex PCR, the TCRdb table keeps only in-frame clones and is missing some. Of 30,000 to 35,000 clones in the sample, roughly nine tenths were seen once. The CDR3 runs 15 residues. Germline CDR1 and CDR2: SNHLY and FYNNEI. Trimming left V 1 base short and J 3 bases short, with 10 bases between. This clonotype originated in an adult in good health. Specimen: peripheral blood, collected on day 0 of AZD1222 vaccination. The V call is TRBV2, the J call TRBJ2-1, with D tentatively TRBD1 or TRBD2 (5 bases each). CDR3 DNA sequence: TGTGCCAGCAGTGAAGAACTAGGGGTCTACAATGAGCAGTTCTTC. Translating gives CASSEELGVYNEQFF.